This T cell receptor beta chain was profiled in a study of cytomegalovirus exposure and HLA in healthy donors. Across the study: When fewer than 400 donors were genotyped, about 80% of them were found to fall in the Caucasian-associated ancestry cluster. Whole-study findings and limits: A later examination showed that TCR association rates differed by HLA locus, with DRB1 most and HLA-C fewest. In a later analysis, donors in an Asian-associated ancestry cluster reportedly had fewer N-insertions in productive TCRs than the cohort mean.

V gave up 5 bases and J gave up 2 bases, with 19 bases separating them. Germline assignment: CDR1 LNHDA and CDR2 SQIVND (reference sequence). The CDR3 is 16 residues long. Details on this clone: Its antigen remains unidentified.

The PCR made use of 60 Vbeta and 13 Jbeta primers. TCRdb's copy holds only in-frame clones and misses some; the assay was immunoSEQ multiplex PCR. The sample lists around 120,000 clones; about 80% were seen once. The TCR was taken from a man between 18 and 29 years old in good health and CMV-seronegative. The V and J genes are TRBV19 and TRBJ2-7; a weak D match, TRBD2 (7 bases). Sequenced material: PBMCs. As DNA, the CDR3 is TGTGCCAGTAGTCCAGGGGCTAGCGGCCCAACCTACGAGCAGTACTTC. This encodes CASSPGASGPTYEQYF.